These 11 T cell receptor beta chains share one sample of origin, sequenced in a study of blood T cell repertoires in COVID-19. Some clones are missing from TCRdb's copy, which holds only in-frame ones; the method was immunoSEQ multiplex PCR. The profile covers 300,000 to 350,000 clones, with more than 70% appearing a single time and 0.85% to 1.3% taken by the ten largest. The sequenced sample consisted of PBMCs or T cells enriched from blood (not recorded which). All receptors derive from a woman in her thirties who had been exposed to COVID-19.

This chain links TRBV9 with TRBJ2-1; 7 nucleotides line up with TRBD2. CDR1 and CDR2 (germline): SGDLS, YYNGEE. Losses at the gene ends were 5 bases for V and 6 bases for J; bases not matched to a gene: 5. CDR3 length equals 13 residues. The CDR3, as DNA: TGTGCCAGCAGGGGGGAGGGCCCCAATGAGCAGTTCTTC. Translating gives CASRGEGPNEQFF.

Comments on this clone: Different DNA sequences within this sample yield the same CDR3. The J gene is TRBJ1-1, the V gene TRBV5-1; D gene uncertain. V lost 2 bases and J lost 1, with 6 bases in between. This CDR3 has 13 residues. Germline lookup yields CDR1 SGHRS and CDR2 YFSETQ. CDR3 bases: TGCGCCAGCAGCTTTCGGGAGAACACTGAAGCTTTCTTT. Translating it yields CASSFRENTEAFF.

The chain combines TRBV27 with TRBJ1-5; D unresolved. CDR1 is MNHEY and CDR2 is SMNVEV in the germline V gene (reference sequence). V was clipped by 6 bases and J by 0 bases, with 18 bases between them. This CDR3 spans 17 amino acids. CDR3 nucleotides: TGTGCCAGCAGCACTCTTGACAAAATCCATAGCAATCAGCCCCAGCATTTT. Translating gives CASSTLDKIHSNQPQHF.

This clone was detected once. This chain uses TRBV28 with TRBJ2-7, with 8 nucleotides matching TRBD2. This CDR3 has 14 amino acids. Trimming took 5 bases from V and 3 from J; bases not matched to a gene: 6. Germline-derived CDR1 and CDR2 are MDHEN and SYDVKM. In nucleotides, the CDR3 is TGTGCCAGCAGTATCCCGGGAGGGATCTACGAGCAGTACTTC. It translates to CASSIPGGIYEQYF.

The chain employs TRBV15 and TRBJ1-3, with D unclear. With 0 bases removed from V and 0 bases from J, the gap between germline ends came to 9 bases. The CDR3 contains 16 residues. CDR1 and CDR2 from the germline V gene are LNHNV and YYDKDF (reference sequence). The CDR3 sequence is CATSRDVSSSGNTIYF. The CDR3 DNA reads as TGTGCCACCAGCAGAGATGTGTCGAGCTCTGGAAACACCATATATTTT. Together with reference TRBV15 and TRBJ1-3, the CDR3 gives the full variable domain: DAMVIQNPRYQVTQFGKPVTLSCSQTLNHNVMYWYQQKSSQAPKLLFHYYDKDFNNEADTPDNFQSRRPNTSFCFLDIRSPGLGDTAMYLCATSRDVSSSGNTIYFGEGSWLTVV.

In nucleotides, the CDR3 is TGCGCCAGCAGTGAGTCGGAGGGAGGGCCTGACGAGCAGTACTTC. It translates to CASSESEGGPDEQYF. The chain has TRBV10-2 and TRBJ2-7; 7 bases line up with TRBD2. Germline V lookup: CDR1 WSHSY, CDR2 SAAADI. The CDR3 length is 15 residues. V was pared by 0 bases and J by 5 bases, with 7 bases of the junction left unmatched.

J is TRBJ1-1 and V is TRBV7-3; no reliable D call. The germline V gene encodes CDR1 SGHTA and CDR2 FQGTGA. The CDR3 has 15 residues. Trimming took off 3 bases at V and 1 base at J, with 12 bases between the two ends. CDR3 sequence reads: CASSLLRTRNTEAFF. CDR3 DNA sequence: TGTGCCAGCAGCTTGTTAAGAACACGGAACACTGAAGCTTTCTTT.

The chain has TRBV7-2 and TRBJ2-3; TRBD2 matches at 8 bases. V shed 6 bases and J 1 base; nucleotides not matched to a gene: 9. The germline V gene encodes CDR1 SGHTA and CDR2 FQGNSA. The length of the CDR3 is 16 residues. The CDR3 here is CASSISGTRGTDTQYF. The CDR3 DNA sequence: TGTGCCAGCAGTATCAGCGGGACTAGAGGCACAGATACGCAGTATTTT. The complete variable domain, with remaining parts taken from reference TRBV7-2 and TRBJ2-3, reads GAGVSQSPSNKVTEKGKDVELRCDPISGHTALYWYRQSLGQGLEFLIYFQGNSAPDKSGLPSDRFSAERTGGSVSTLTIQRTQQEDSAVYLCASSISGTRGTDTQYFGPGTRLTVL.

The chain has TRBV12-3 or TRBV12-4 and TRBJ1-2; D ambiguous. CDR3 length: 13 residues. The ends were cut back, 3 bases at V and 6 bases at J, with 11 bases in the middle. The CDR3 nucleotides read TGTGCCAGCAGTTTCCTGCAGATGCATGGCTACACCTTC. As protein: CASSFLQMHGYTF.

V and J are TRBV3-1 (or the pseudogene TRBV3-2) and TRBJ2-6; 10 bases map to TRBD2. The V gene end was trimmed by 5 bases and the J gene end by 0 bases; junction bases not matched to a gene: 7. The CDR3 sequence is 18 residues long. Germline V gives CDR1 LGHDT, CDR2 YNNKEL (reference sequence). The CDR3 DNA follows: TGTGCCAGCAGCAACCTAGCGGGAGCGATCTCTGGGGCCAACGTCCTGACTTTC. Its protein product is CASSNLAGAISGANVLTF.

The rearrangement uses TRBV11-3 and TRBJ1-1; D gene unclear. V was clipped by 0 bases and J by 8 bases, with 16 bases between them. This CDR3 has 15 amino acids. The germline V gene encodes CDR1 SGHNT and CDR2 YENEEA. The chain's CDR3 is CASSLDITSGTEAFF. CDR3 sequence (DNA): TGTGCCAGCAGCTTAGATATCACATCGGGTACCGAAGCTTTCTTT.